In this sample, the clone carrying this T cell receptor beta chain turned up once. The data originate from a study of T cell changes during pregnancy in multiple sclerosis. Clones were sequenced by immunoSEQ multiplex PCR, and TCRdb holds only the in-frame ones, with some missing. The sample comprises more than 35,000 clones, about 92% of which are singletons, and roughly 8% rests with the top ten. The germline CDR1 and CDR2 sequences are LNHDA and SQIVND (reference sequence). The CDR3 runs to 12 residues. Trimming took 3 bases from V and 6 from J, leaving 9 bases between them. Sequences were derived from CD8+ T cells from peripheral blood mononuclear cells, sampled in the third trimester of pregnancy. J is TRBJ2-7 and V is TRBV19, with a tentative D call TRBD2 (7 bases). The TCR was taken from a female donor with multiple sclerosis, enrolled in a pregnancy study. The CDR3 region is CASSMGGGEQYF. The CDR3 region has the DNA TGTGCCAGTAGTATGGGAGGGGGCGAGCAGTACTTC.